These 24 T cell receptor beta chains originate from one sample sequenced in a study of T cells in localized non-small cell lung cancer (dated by TCRdb to the early 2020s). The method behind the library was the immunoSEQ multiplex PCR assay. Held by TCRdb, this immuneACCESS table contains in-frame sequences only and omits some clones. Under half of the omission traces to an unresolved V gene where checked; the cause of the rest is unknown. Present in this sample are about 79,000 clones, 84% of which were seen just once. The ten largest clones take up approximately 12% of the sample. Source: peripheral blood, taken before any cancer treatment. These receptors were taken from a female donor of 60 years or more with stage I lung adenocarcinoma.

The J gene is TRBJ1-1, the V gene TRBV6-5; D not certain. V was trimmed by 4 bases and J by 1 base, leaving 10 bases between them. The CDR3 has 14 residues. Per germline, CDR1 MNHEY and CDR2 SVGAGI. The CDR3 DNA reads as TGTGCCAGCAGTTCGGACCTCTGGAACACTGAAGCTTTCTTT. As protein: CASSSDLWNTEAFF.

J is TRBJ2-3 and V is TRBV12-5, with TRBD2 matching over 11 bases. Germline values: CDR1 LGHNT, CDR2 FRNRAP. The CDR3 length is 15 residues. Losses at the gene ends were 0 bases for V and 5 bases for J; bases not matched to a gene: 1. CDR3 nucleotides: TGTGCTAGTGGTTTGGTTAGCGGGAGGGGAGATACGCAGTATTTT. This translates into CASGLVSGRGDTQYF. Complete variable domain (other parts from reference TRBV12-5 and TRBJ2-3): DARVTQTPRHKVTEMGQEVTMRCQPILGHNTVFWYRQTMMQGLELLAYFRNRAPLDDSGMPKDRFSAEMPDATLATLKIQPSEPRDSAVYFCASGLVSGRGDTQYFGPGTRLTVL.

The chain links TRBV19 to TRBJ2-5; TRBD2 agrees at 13 bases. Trimming took 4 bases from V and 9 from J; bases not matched to a gene: 8. This CDR3 has 15 residues. The germline V gene has CDR1 LNHDA and CDR2 SQIVND (reference sequence). The CDR3 here is CASSTGTSGVYAQYF. The CDR3 DNA is TGTGCCAGTAGTACCGGGACTAGCGGGGTGTATGCCCAGTACTTC.

The rearrangement joins TRBV18 to TRBJ2-7, with no clear D. Trimming stripped 3 bases from V and 3 bases from J, with 18 bases between. Germline CDR1 reads KGHSH; CDR2 reads LQKENI. The CDR3 covers 16 residues. CDR3 amino acids: CASSPPVSGWIYEQYF. CDR3 DNA sequence: TGTGCCAGCTCACCGCCCGTCTCCGGGTGGATCTACGAGCAGTACTTC. Full variable domain (missing parts from reference TRBV18 and TRBJ2-7): NAGVMQNPRHLVRRRGQEARLRCSPMKGHSHVYWYRQLPEEGLKFMVYLQKENIIDESGMPKERFSAEFPKEGPSILRIQQVVRGDSAAYFCASSPPVSGWIYEQYFGPGTRLTVT.

The chain is built from TRBV20-1 and TRBJ2-1; D is ambiguous. Germline V lookup: CDR1 DFQATT, CDR2 SNEGSKA (reference sequence). This CDR3 is 11 amino acids long. V shed 3 bases and J shed 10 bases, with 10 bases lying between them. CDR3 nucleotide sequence: TGCAGTGCTAGCGGAAACCAGGAGCAGTTCTTC. Translating it yields CSASGNQEQFF.

The rearrangement links TRBV18 to TRBJ2-1, with a tentative D call TRBD1 (5 bases). The V gene's germline CDR1 is KGHSH and CDR2 LQKENI. This CDR3 region has 12 residues. V was clipped by 4 bases and J by 5 bases, with 6 bases between them. CDR3 sequence: CASSQGHNEQFF. CDR3 DNA: TGTGCCAGCTCACAGGGGCACAATGAGCAGTTCTTC.

As for this clone: An end of the junction differs from the germline gene, which may be a read error. The rearrangement uses TRBV11-2 and TRBJ1-1, with D perhaps TRBD1 (6 bases). CDR1 and CDR2 from the germline V gene are SGHAT and FQNNGV. The CDR3 consists of 13 residues. The CDR3 loop is CASSLAMVAGTRF. Written as DNA, the CDR3 is TGTGCCAGCAGCTTAGCGATGGTGGCCGGGACACGGTTT. Using reference TRBV11-2 and TRBJ1-1 for the parts outside the CDR3, the full variable domain is EAGVAQSPRYKIIEKRQSVAFWCNPISGHATLYWYQQILGQGPKLLIQFQNNGVVDDSQLPKDRFSAERLKGVDSTLKIQPAKLEDSAVYLCASSLAMVAGTRFGQGTRLTVV.

This chain uses TRBV5-1 with TRBJ2-5; 11 nucleotides match TRBD2. V gave up 0 bases and J gave up 4 bases; unmatched junction bases: 11. The CDR3 covers 18 residues. Germline-derived CDR1 and CDR2 are SGHRS and YFSETQ. The DNA of the CDR3 is TGCGCCAGCAGCTTGGTGCCCCTAGCGGGGGGCGGGGGAGAGACCCAGTACTTC. Its translation: CASSLVPLAGGGGETQYF.

In this sample, this clone turned up a few times. This chain connects TRBV5-4 to TRBJ1-1; D is undetermined. Germline V gives CDR1 SGHNT, CDR2 YYREEE (reference sequence). The CDR3 length is 12 residues. V shed 4 bases and J shed 3 bases, with 7 bases lying between them. The CDR3 is CASSKRDTEAFF. CDR3 nucleotides: TGTGCCAGCAGCAAGCGGGACACTGAAGCTTTCTTT. Supplemented by reference TRBV5-4 and TRBJ1-1, the full variable domain reads ETGVTQSPTHLIKTRGQQVTLRCSSQSGHNTVSWYQQALGQGPQFIFQYYREEENGRGNFPPRFSGLQFPNYSSELNVNALELDDSALYLCASSKRDTEAFFGQGTRLTVV.

This chain connects TRBV19 to TRBJ1-4; D gene unclear. Germline V gives CDR1 LNHDA, CDR2 SQIVND (reference sequence). The CDR3 is made up of 12 amino acids. V was trimmed by 3 bases and J by 4 bases, leaving 3 bases between them. As DNA, the CDR3 is TGTGCCAGTAGTATGAGTAATGAAAAACTGTTTTTT. Protein: CASSMSNEKLFF.

V is TRBV7-2 and J is TRBJ1-2; 9 bases map to TRBD1. The J segment lost 8 bases and the V segment lost 5 bases, leaving 9 bases of the junction unmatched. The CDR3 extends over 14 amino acids. The V gene's germline CDR1 is SGHTA and CDR2 FQGNSA. CDR3 nucleotide sequence: TGTGCCAGCAGCGTCAGACAGGGGGAGAGAGGCTACACCTTC. Its translation: CASSVRQGERGYTF. Looking up the rest from reference TRBV7-2 and TRBJ1-2 gives the full variable domain: GAGVSQSPSNKVTEKGKDVELRCDPISGHTALYWYRQSLGQGLEFLIYFQGNSAPDKSGLPSDRFSAERTGGSVSTLTIQRTQQEDSAVYLCASSVRQGERGYTFGSGTRLTVV.

The gene calls are TRBV7-9 and TRBJ2-2; 7 nucleotides align to TRBD1. With V trimmed by 5 bases and J by 5 bases, 11 bases remained unmatched. Per germline, CDR1 SEHNR and CDR2 FQNEAQ (reference sequence). This CDR3 spans 16 amino acids. The CDR3 DNA reads TGTGCCAGCAGCCGTCGACAGGGATTAGGGACCGGGGAGCTGTTTTTT. Residues: CASSRRQGLGTGELFF.

The gene calls are TRBV27 and TRBJ1-2, with a possible D match to TRBD1 (5 bases). Germline V lookup: CDR1 MNHEY, CDR2 SMNVEV (reference sequence). CDR3 length: 15 amino acids. V lost 4 bases, J lost 4 bases, and 16 bases lay in between. CDR3 DNA: TGTGCCAGCAGTTCTAGGCCAGGGTTTAGCTATGGCTACACCTTC. The encoded protein is CASSSRPGFSYGYTF.

The rearrangement joins TRBV2 to TRBJ2-1; perhaps TRBD2 as D (5 bases). The CDR3 sequence is 14 residues long. Per the germline V gene, CDR1 is SNHLY and CDR2 is FYNNEI. The V and J ends lost 11 bases and 1 base respectively, with 15 bases between them. The CDR3 is CAGLAGSSYNEQFF. In DNA, the CDR3 is TGTGCCGGGCTAGCCGGGTCGTCCTACAATGAGCAGTTCTTC.

The gene calls are TRBV28 and TRBJ2-7; D may be TRBD1 or TRBD2 (5 bases each). Germline CDR1 MDHEN, CDR2 SYDVKM. V lost 3 bases, J lost 4 bases, and 7 bases lay in between. The length of the CDR3 is 12 residues. In DNA form, the CDR3 reads TGTGCCAGCAGTTTGGGGGAGTACGAGCAGTACTTC. Its protein is CASSLGEYEQYF.

The V call is TRBV6-1, the J call TRBJ1-2; D unresolved. Germline assignment: CDR1 MNHNS and CDR2 SASEGT. The V end lost 0 bases, the J end lost 8 bases, and 10 bases lay between the germline ends. This CDR3 is 13 amino acids long. CDR3 DNA sequence: TGTGCCAGCAGTGAAGCAGGTACACGGGGCTACACCTTC. Translation gives CASSEAGTRGYTF.

The chain links TRBV15 to TRBJ1-5, with 8 positions matching TRBD1. The CDR3 totals 15 residues. The V gene's germline CDR1 is LNHNV and CDR2 YYDKDF (reference sequence). The junction had 4 bases not matched to a gene; V was cut back by 3 bases and J by 3 bases. CDR3 sequence reads: CATSRGTGHNQPQHF. The DNA for the CDR3 is TGTGCCACCAGCAGGGGGACAGGTCACAATCAGCCCCAGCATTTT.

The gene calls are TRBV4-1 and TRBJ1-6, with D unclear. Trimming pared 3 bases from V and 7 bases from J, leaving 16 bases between. From germline, CDR1 is MGHRA and CDR2 YSYEKL. The CDR3 spans 16 residues. CDR3 in DNA: TGCGCCAGCAGCCAGCACGGACCGGCGGGAAATTCACCCCTCCACTTT. It codes for CASSQHGPAGNSPLHF.

This chain links TRBV11-2 with TRBJ2-2; D ambiguous. This CDR3 is 18 amino acids long. V lost 10 bases, J lost 4 bases, and 28 bases lay in between. CDR1 is SGHAT and CDR2 is FQNNGV in the germline V gene. Here the CDR3 DNA reads TGTGCCACCCGGATCGGTAGGATTGGTGCGGACCCCACCGGGGAGCTGTTTTTT. Translated: CATRIGRIGADPTGELFF.

The chain is built from TRBV7-9 and TRBJ1-1, with TRBD1 identical over 7 bases. Losses at the gene ends were 5 bases for V and 1 base for J; bases not matched to a gene: 4. Germline V gene data show CDR1 as SEHNR and CDR2 as FQNEAQ (reference sequence). The CDR3 has 14 amino acids. The CDR3 protein is CASSRRQGNTEAFF. CDR3 in DNA: TGTGCCAGCAGCCGGAGACAGGGGAACACTGAAGCTTTCTTT. Full variable domain (rest looked up from reference TRBV7-9 and TRBJ1-1): DTGVSQNPRHKITKRGQNVTFRCDPISEHNRLYWYRQTLGQGPEFLTYFQNEAQLEKSRLLSDRFSAERPKGSFSTLEIQRTEQGDSAMYLCASSRRQGNTEAFFGQGTRLTVV.

J is TRBJ2-2 and V is TRBV4-2; D unresolved. V lost 4 bases, J lost 2 bases, and 11 bases lay in between. CDR1 and CDR2 from the germline V gene are LGHNA and YNFKEQ. The CDR3 runs 15 residues. CDR3 loop: CASSPLGRNTGELFF. The DNA for the CDR3 is TGTGCCAGCAGCCCCCTTGGCCGAAACACCGGGGAGCTGTTTTTT.

This clone appeared a single time. The V and J genes are TRBV5-1 and TRBJ1-1, with D uncertain. The germline CDR1 and CDR2 sequences are SGHRS and YFSETQ. V was pared by 4 bases and J by 1 base, with 14 bases between. The CDR3 is 15 amino acids. The CDR3: CASSPYSAGNTEAFF. CDR3 nucleotides: TGCGCCAGCAGCCCATACTCAGCAGGGAACACTGAAGCTTTCTTT.

V and J are TRBV7-9 and TRBJ1-1; D is unresolved. Trimming left V 1 base short and J 1 base short, with 4 bases between. Germline V gives CDR1 SEHNR, CDR2 FQNEAQ (reference sequence). There are 13 residues in the CDR3. This chain's CDR3 is CASSLGANTEAFF. The DNA for the CDR3 is TGTGCCAGCAGCTTAGGGGCGAACACTGAAGCTTTCTTT.

This clone was counted only a few times. The gene calls are TRBV5-6 and TRBJ1-1, with D possibly TRBD1 on 5 matching bases. Trimming took 0 bases from V and 10 from J, leaving 16 bases between them. Germline V gene lookup returns CDR1 SGHDT and CDR2 YYEEEE. The length of the CDR3 is 14 residues. CDR3 bases: TGTGCCAGCAGCTTGGTCCCAGGGAACGGGGTAGCTTTCTTT. It specifies CASSLVPGNGVAFF.